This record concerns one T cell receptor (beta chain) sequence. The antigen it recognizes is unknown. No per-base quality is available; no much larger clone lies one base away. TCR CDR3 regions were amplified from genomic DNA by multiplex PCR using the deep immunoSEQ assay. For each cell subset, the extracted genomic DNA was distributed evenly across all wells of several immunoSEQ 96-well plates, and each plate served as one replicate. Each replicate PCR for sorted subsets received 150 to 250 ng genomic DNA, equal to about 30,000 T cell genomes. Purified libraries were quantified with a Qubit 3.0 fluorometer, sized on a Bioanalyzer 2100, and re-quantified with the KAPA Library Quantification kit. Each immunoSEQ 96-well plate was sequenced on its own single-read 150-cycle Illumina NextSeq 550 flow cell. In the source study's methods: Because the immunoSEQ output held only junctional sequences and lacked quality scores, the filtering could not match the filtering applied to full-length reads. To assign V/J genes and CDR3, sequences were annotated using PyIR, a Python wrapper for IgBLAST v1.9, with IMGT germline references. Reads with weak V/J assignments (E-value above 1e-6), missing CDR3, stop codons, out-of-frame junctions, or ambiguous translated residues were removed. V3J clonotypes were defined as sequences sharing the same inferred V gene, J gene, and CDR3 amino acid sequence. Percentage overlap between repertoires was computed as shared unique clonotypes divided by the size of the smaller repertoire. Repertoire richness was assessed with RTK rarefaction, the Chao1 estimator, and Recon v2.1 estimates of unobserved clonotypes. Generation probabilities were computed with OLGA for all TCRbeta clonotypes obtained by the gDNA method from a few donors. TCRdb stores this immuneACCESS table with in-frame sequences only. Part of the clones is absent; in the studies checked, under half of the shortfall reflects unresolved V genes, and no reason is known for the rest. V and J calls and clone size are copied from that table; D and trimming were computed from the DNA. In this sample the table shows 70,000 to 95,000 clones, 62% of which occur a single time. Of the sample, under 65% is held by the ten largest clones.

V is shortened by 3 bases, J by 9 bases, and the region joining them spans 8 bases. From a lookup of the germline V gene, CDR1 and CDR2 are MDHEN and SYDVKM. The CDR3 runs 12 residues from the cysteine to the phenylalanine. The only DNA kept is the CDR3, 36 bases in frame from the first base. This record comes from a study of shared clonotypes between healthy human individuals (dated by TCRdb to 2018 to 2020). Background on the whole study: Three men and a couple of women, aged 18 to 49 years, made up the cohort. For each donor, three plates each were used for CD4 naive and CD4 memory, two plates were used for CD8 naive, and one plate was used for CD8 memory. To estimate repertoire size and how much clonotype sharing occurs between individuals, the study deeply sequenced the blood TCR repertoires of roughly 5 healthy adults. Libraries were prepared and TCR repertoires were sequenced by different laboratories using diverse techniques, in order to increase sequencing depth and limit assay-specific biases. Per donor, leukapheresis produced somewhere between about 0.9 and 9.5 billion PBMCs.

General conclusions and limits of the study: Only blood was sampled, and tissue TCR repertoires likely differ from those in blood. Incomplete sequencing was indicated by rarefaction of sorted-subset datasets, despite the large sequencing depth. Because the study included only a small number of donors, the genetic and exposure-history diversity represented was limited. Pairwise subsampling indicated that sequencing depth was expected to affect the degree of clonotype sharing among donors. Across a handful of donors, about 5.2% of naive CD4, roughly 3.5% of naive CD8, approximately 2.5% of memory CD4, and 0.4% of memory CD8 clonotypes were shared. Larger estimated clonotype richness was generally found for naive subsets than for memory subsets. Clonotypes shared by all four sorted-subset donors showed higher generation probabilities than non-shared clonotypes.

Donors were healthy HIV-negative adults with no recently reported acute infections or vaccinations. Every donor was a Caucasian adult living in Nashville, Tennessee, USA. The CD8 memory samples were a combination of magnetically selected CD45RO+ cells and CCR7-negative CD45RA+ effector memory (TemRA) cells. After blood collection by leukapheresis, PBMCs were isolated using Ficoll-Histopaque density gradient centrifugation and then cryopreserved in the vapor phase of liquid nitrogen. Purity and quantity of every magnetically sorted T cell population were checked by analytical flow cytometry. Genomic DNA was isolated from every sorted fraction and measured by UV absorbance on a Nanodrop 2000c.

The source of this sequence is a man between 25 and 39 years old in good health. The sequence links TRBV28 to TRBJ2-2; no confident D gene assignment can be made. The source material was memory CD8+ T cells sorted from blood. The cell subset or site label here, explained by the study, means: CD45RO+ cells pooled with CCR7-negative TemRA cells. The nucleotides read TGTGCCAGCAGTTTGCGTTACAGGGAGCTGTTTTTT. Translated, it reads CASSLRYRELFF.